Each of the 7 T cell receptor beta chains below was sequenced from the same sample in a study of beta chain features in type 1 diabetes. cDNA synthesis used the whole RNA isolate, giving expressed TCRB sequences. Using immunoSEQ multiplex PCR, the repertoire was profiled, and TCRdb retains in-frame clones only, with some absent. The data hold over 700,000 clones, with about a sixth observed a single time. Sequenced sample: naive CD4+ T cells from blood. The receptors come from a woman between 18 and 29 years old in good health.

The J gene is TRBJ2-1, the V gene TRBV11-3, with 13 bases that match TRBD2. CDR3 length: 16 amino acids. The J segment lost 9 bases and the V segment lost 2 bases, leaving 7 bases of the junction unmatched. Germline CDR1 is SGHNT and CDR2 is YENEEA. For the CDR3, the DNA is TGTGCCAGCAGCTTACTCGGGACTAGCGGGAAGGTTGAGCAGTTCTTC. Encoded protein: CASSLLGTSGKVEQFF. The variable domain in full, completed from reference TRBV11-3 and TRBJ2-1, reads EAGVVQSPRYKIIEKKQPVAFWCNPISGHNTLYWYLQNLGQGPELLIRYENEEAVDDSQLPKDRFSAERLKGVDSTLKIQPAELGDSAVYLCASSLLGTSGKVEQFFGPGTRLTVL.

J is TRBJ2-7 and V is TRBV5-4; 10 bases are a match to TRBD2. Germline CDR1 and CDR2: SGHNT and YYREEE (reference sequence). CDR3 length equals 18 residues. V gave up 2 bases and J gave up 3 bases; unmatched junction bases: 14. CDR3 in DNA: TGTGCCAGCAGCTTTGGTATCCAAACTAGCGGGATTGACTACGAGCAGTACTTC. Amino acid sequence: CASSFGIQTSGIDYEQYF.

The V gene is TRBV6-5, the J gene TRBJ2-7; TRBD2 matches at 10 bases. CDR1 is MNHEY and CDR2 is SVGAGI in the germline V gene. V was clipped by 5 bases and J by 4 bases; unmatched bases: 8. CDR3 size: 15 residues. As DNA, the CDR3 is TGTGCCAGCAGTCACACTCTAGCGGGGGCTTACGAGCAGTACTTC. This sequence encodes CASSHTLAGAYEQYF.

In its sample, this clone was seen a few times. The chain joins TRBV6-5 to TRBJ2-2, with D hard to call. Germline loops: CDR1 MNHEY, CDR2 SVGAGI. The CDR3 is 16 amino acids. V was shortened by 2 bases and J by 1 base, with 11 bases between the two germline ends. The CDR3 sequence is CASSYGPEKNTGELFF. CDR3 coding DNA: TGTGCCAGCAGTTACGGACCGGAAAAGAACACCGGGGAGCTGTTTTTT.

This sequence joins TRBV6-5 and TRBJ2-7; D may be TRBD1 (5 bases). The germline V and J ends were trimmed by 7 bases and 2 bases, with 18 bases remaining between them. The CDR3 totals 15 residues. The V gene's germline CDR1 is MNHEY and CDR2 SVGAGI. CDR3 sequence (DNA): TGTGCCAGCAAATTCTTTAACGGACAAGCCTACGAGCAGTACTTC. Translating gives CASKFFNGQAYEQYF.

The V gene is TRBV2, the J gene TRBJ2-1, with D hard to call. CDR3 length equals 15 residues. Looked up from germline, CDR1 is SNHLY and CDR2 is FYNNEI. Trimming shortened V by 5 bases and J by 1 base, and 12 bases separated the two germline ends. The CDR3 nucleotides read TGTGCCAGCAGTTTGACTGCGTTATCCTACAATGAGCAGTTCTTC. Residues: CASSLTALSYNEQFF.

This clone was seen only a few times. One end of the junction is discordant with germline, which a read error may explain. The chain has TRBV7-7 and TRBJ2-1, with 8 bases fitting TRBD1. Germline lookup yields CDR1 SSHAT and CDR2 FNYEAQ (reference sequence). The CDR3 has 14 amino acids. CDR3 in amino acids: CASSPRTGSNEQFF. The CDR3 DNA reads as TGTGCTAGCAGCCCCCGGACAGGGAGCAATGAGCAGTTCTTC.